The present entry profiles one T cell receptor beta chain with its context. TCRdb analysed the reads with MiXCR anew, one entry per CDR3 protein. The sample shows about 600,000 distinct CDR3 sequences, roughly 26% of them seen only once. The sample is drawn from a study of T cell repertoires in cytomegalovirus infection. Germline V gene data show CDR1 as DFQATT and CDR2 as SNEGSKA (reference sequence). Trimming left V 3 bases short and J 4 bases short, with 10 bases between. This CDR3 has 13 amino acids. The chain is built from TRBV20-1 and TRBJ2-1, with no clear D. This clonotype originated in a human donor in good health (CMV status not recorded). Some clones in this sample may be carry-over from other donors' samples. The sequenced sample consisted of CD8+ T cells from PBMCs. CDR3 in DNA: TGCAGTGCTAGTACTCGGGTATACAATGAGCAGTTCTTC. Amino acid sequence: CSASTRVYNEQFF.